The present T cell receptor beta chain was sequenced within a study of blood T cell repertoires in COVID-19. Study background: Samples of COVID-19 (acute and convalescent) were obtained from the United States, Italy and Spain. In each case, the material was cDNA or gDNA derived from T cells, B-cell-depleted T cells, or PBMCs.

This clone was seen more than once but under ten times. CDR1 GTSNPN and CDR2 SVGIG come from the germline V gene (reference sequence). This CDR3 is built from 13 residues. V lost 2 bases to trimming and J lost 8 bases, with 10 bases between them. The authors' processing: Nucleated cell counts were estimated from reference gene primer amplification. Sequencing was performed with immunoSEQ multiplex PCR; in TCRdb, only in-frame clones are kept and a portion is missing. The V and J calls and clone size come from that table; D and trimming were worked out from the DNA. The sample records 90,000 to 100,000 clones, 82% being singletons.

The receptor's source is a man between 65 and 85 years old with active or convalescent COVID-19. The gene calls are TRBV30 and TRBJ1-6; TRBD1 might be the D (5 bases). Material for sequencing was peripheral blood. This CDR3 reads CAWSKGAYSPLHF. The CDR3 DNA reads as TGTGCCTGGAGTAAAGGGGCCTATTCACCCCTCCACTTT. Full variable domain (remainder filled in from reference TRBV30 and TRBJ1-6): SQTIHQWPATLVQPVGSPLSLECTVEGTSNPNLYWYRQAAGRGLQLLFYSVGIGQISSEVPQNLSASRPQDRQFILSSKKLLLSDSGFYLCAWSKGAYSPLHFGNGTRLTVT.